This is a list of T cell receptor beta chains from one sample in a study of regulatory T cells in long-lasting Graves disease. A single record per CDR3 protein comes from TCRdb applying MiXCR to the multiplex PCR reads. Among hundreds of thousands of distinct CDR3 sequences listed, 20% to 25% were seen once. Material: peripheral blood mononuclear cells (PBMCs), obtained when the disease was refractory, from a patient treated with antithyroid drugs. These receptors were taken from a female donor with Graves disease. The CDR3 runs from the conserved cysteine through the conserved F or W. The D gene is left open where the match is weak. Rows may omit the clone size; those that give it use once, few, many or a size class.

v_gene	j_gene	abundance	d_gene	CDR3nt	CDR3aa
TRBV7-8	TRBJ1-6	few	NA	TGTGCCAGCAGCTTAGCGCGAAAGGGGACTCAAAATTCACCCCTCCACTTT	CASSLARKGTQNSPLHF
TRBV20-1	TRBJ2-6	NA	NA	TGCAGTGCTAGAGAGGGAGGGACAGGACTCTCTGGGGCCAACGTCCTGACTTTC	CSAREGGTGLSGANVLTF
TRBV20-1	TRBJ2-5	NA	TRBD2	TGCAGTGCTAGAGACACTAGTGCGGGAGAGGAGACCCAGTACTTC	CSARDTSAGEETQYF
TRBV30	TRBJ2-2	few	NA	TGTGCCTGGAGAGGGCCTGAGTTCGGGCCCGGGGAGCTGTTTTTT	CAWRGPEFGPGELFF
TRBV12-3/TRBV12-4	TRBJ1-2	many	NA	TGTGCCAGCAGCCCCAGATGGGACTATGGCTACACCTTC	CASSPRWDYGYTF
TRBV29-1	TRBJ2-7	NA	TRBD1	TGCAGCGTTCTCACGGGGCACACAGGGGGCGCCGAGCAGTACTTC	CSVLTGHTGGAEQYF
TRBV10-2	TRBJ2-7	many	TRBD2	TGCGCCAGCAGTGAGAGAAGGACTAGCGGGAGAAGTGGCGAGCAGTACTTC	CASSERRTSGRSGEQYF
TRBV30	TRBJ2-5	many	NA	TGTGCCTGGAGTATGAAAGAGACCCAGTACTTC	CAWSMKETQYF
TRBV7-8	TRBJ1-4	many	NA	TGTGCCAGCAGAAGACGTGAGGCAACTAATGAAAAACTGTTTTTT	CASRRREATNEKLFF
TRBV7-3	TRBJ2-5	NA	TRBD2	TGTGCCAGCAGCCCCCAGGGAGTGGGGACTAGCGGGAGTAGGGAGACCCAGTACTTC	CASSPQGVGTSGSRETQYF
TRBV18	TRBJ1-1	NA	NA	TGTGCCAGCTCACTACCCGGGAGCACTGAAGCTTTCTTT	CASSLPGSTEAFF
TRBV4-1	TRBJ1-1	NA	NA	TGCGCCAGCAGCCAAAGGGTGGAGAACACTAAAGCTTTCTTT	CASSQRVENTKAFF
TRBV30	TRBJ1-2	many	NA	TGTGCCTGGAGTGTAGGGGACGGAGGTGGAGGCTACACCTTC	CAWSVGDGGGGYTF
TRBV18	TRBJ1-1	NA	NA	TGTGCCAGCTCCGAGGGGACGGTGAGCACTGAAGCTTTCTTT	CASSEGTVSTEAFF
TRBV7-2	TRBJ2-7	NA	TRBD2	TGTGCCAGCAGCTCTCGGACTAGCGGAAGGACCTACGAGCAGTACTTC	CASSSRTSGRTYEQYF
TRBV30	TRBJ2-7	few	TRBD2	TGTGCCTCACAGACTAGCGGTTTGACCTACGAGCAGTACTTC	CASQTSGLTYEQYF
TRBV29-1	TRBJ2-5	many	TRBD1	TGCAGCGTTCGGGACAGGGGCGTCCAAGAGACCCAGTACTTC	CSVRDRGVQETQYF
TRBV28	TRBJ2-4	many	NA	TGTGCCAGCAGTTTTCTAGATTCCAAAAACATTCAGTACTTC	CASSFLDSKNIQYF
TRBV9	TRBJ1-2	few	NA	TGTGCCAGCAGCGGCCGCGACAGTTTATATGGCTACACCTTC	CASSGRDSLYGYTF
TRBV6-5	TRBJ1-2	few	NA	TGTGCCAGCAGTTACCTGCCGACAGAGCCTAACTATGGCTACACCTTC	CASSYLPTEPNYGYTF
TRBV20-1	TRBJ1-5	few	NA	TGCAGTGCTAGAGATCCGCAAGGGGAGGGTCAGCCCCAGCATTTT	CSARDPQGEGQPQHF
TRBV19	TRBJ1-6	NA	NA	TGTGCCAGTACAGACAGGTGGGGGAATTCACCCCTCCACTTT	CASTDRWGNSPLHF
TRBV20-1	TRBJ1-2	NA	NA	TGCAGTGCTAGAGAGGAGATTAACTATGGCTACACCTTC	CSAREEINYGYTF
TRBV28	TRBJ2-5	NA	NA	TGTGCCAGCAGTCTCACTAGTAGCGTAGAGACCCAGTACTTC	CASSLTSSVETQYF
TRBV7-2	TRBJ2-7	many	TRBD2	TGTGCCAGCAGCGCCCTAGCGGGAGGGTACGAGCAGTACTTC	CASSALAGGYEQYF
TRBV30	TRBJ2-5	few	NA	TGTGCCTGGAAATTCACCCCGGGAGAGACCCAGTACTTC	CAWKFTPGETQYF
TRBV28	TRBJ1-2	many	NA	TGTGCCAGCAACAGGGAGGGTTATGGCTACACCTTC	CASNREGYGYTF
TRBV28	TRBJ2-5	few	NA	TGTGCCAGCAGTGGTGCCGGGCGGAGTCAAGAGACCCAGTACTTC	CASSGAGRSQETQYF
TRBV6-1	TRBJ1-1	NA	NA	TGTGCCAGCCACCTCGGGGAGGCGACTGAAGCTTTCTTT	CASHLGEATEAFF
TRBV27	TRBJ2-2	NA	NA	TGTGCCAGCAGTTTAATAGACAACACCGGGGAGCTGTTTTTT	CASSLIDNTGELFF
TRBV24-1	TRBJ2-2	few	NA	TGTGCCACCAGTGACAACCTTGGGACAACTTACACCGGGGAGCTGTTTTTT	CATSDNLGTTYTGELFF
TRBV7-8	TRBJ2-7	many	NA	TGTGCCAGCAGCTTATGGGGGGGCCCCTACGAGCAGTACTTC	CASSLWGGPYEQYF
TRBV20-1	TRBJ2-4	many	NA	TGCAGTGCTAGAGAGGGGGACTTAAACATTCAGTACTTC	CSAREGDLNIQYF
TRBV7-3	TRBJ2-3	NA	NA	TGTGCCAGCAGCTTACTGCCTTTGGATACGCAGTATTTT	CASSLLPLDTQYF
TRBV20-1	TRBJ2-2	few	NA	TGCAGTGCTAGGGCCAAGGGGAACACCGGGGAGCTGTTTTTT	CSARAKGNTGELFF
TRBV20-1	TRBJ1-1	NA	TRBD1	TGCAGTGCCACCGGTAGGGGGCATGACACTGAAGCTTTCTTT	CSATGRGHDTEAFF
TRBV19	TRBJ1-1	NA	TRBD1	TGTGCCAGTCACGTCGGGACAGGGGGGAACACTGAAGCTTTCTTT	CASHVGTGGNTEAFF
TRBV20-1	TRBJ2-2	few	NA	TGCAGTGCTAGAGAGGGGTACGCCGGGGAGCTGTTTTTT	CSAREGYAGELFF